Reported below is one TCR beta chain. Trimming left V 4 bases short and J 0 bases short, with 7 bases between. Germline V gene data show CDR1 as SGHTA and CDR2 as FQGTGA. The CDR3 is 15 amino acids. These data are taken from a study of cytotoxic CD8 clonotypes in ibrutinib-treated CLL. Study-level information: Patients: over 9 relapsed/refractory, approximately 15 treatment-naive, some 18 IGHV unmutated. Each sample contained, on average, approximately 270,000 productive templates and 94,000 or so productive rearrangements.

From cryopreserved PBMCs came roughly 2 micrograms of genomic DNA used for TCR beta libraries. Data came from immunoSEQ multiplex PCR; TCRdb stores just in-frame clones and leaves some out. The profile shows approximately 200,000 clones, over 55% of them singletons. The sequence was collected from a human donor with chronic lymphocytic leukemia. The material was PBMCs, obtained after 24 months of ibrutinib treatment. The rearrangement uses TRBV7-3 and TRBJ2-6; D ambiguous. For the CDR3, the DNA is TGTGCCAGCAGCTCGACAAACTCTGGGGCCAACGTCCTGACTTTC. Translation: CASSSTNSGANVLTF.